This T cell receptor beta chain appears in the sequencing data of a study of T cells in women clearing cervical HPV infection. At the level of the study: Women with histologically confirmed HPV16-related CIN3 or worse, 2 with invasive cancer, served as cases. Controls gave blood once infection was undetectable; cases at lesion identification. Findings and limits, study-wide: It is unknown whether associations predate infection; no effector/memory or HPV-specific sorting.

Assay: immunoSEQ multiplex PCR; the TCRdb copy retains only in-frame clones and omits some. The repertoire table contains approximately 34,000 clones. To note about this clone: Its cognate antigen is unknown.

Sequences were obtained from blood buffy coat. The TCR was taken from a woman between 18 and 70 years old with a cervical HPV16 infection that either progressed to CIN3+ or cleared (not recorded which).

The covered CDR3 bases are TGTGCCAGCAGTGAAGTTAACAGTGGC. Its translation is CASSEVNSG. The complete CDR3 sequence is CASSEVNSGYTF. This chain connects TRBV2 to TRBJ1-2; D is uncertain. The read finishes 3 residues shy of the CDR3 end, and the germline J gene is used to complete it. V was cut by 1 base and J by 7 bases, with 7 bases left in between. CDR3 length equals 12 residues. Germline values: CDR1 SNHLY, CDR2 FYNNEI.